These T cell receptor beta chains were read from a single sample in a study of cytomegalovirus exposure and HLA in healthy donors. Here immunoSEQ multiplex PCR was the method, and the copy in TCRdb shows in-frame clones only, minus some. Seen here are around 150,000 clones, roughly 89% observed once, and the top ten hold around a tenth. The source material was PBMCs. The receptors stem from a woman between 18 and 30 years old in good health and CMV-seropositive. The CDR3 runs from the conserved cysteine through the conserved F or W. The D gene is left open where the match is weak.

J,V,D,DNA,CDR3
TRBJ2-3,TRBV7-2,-,TGTGCCAGCAGCTCCGGTGGGGGGGGCGCGGCAGATACGCAGTATTTT,CASSSGGGGAADTQYF
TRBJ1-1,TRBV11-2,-,TGTGCCAGCAGTCGGTCCATGAACACTGAAGCTTTCTTT,CASSRSMNTEAFF
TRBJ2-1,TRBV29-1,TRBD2,TGCAGCGTTGAAGATCGGACGGGACTAGCGGGAGGTGATGAGCAGTTCTTC,CSVEDRTGLAGGDEQFF
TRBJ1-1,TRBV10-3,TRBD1,TGTGCCATCAGTGATCGACAGGGGGCGGGGACTGAAGCTTTCTTT,CAISDRQGAGTEAFF
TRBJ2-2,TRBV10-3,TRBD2,TGTGCCATCAGTGGGGAAGCTAGCGGGGTGAACACCGGGGAGCTGTTTTTT,CAISGEASGVNTGELFF
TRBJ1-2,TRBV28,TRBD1,TGTGCCAGCAGACTGTCAGGGGGCAATGGCTACACCTTC,CASRLSGGNGYTF
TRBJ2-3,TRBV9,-,TGTGCCAGCAGCCCCCGTTACTCCCTCACAGATACGCAGTATTTT,CASSPRYSLTDTQYF
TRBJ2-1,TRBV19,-,TGTGCCAGTAGTACCCGACTAGTTCGTCGTGAGCAGTTCTTC,CASSTRLVRREQFF
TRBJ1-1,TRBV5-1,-,TGCGCCAGCAGCCCCCAGACAGGGAACACTGAAGCTTTCTTT,CASSPQTGNTEAFF
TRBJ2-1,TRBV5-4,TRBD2,TGTGCCAGCAGATGGGGACTAGCGGGGGACAATGAGCAGTTCTTC,CASRWGLAGDNEQFF
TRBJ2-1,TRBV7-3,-,TGTGCCAGCAGCCTAACCCGGACAAGGAATAGCTACAATGAGCAGTTCTTC,CASSLTRTRNSYNEQFF
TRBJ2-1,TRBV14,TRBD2,TGTGCCAGCAGTCTAAGCGGGGGACCCTACAATGAGCAGTTCTTC,CASSLSGGPYNEQFF
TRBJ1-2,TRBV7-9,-,TGTGCCAGCAGCCCACGGCGGGGGGCAGTTGGCTATGGCTACACCTTC,CASSPRRGAVGYGYTF
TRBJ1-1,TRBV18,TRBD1,TGTGCCAGCTCACCCTGGACAGGATTGAACACTGAAGCTTTCTTT,CASSPWTGLNTEAFF
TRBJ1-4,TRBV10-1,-,TGCGCCAGCAGTGTTCAGGTCGGCGCGAGTGATGAAAAACTGTTTTTT,CASSVQVGASDEKLFF
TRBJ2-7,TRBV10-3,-,TGTGCCATCAGTGAGTCAGTTAGACAGCAGATGGGACAGTACTTC,CAISESVRQQMGQYF
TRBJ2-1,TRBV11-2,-,TGTGCCAGCAGCTTTTCGTCTCTCTACAATGAGCAGTTCTTC,CASSFSSLYNEQFF